Listed below are T cell receptor beta chains from one sample, sequenced in a study of post-analysis software for immune sequencing data. MiXCR, applied by TCRdb to the PCR reads, yields one record per CDR3 protein. The sample lists roughly 400,000 distinct CDR3 sequences, approximately 42% occurring once. The specimen was blood. These receptor sequences come from a girl aged 2 to 9 with multiple sclerosis. Both conserved end residues are trimmed from each CDR3.

v_call cdr3_aa
TRBV11-2 ASSLDSTGVGGYT
TRBV9 ASSHERAGVTYNEQF
TRBV20-1 SASRGLAYEQY
TRBV6-2/TRBV6-3 AIKDSSYNEQF
TRBV6-1 ASKGLAGGPSEQF
TRBV15 ATSPTGRLETQY
TRBV20-1 SARDLNRNYGYT
TRBV11-2 ASSGDRGRSGYT
TRBV5-1 ASTGRGASTDTQY
TRBV7-2 ASSPRHPGLAGIQETQY
TRBV5-6 ASSRAGTYEQY
TRBV15 VTSNGRFPPKYSNQPQH
TRBV4-2 ASSQWVSNEQF
TRBV6-5 ASSYSQVSIPPVEQY
TRBV20-1 SGTGREHTEAF
TRBV5-1 ASSLGLAGIYEQY
TRBV4-2 AGSQESAGVGGDTQY
TRBV20-1 SARGQLNNQPQH
TRBV15 ATSRGLSYEQY
TRBV18 ASSPIRTDQETQY
TRBV7-9 ASSLGLLRDRLTDTQY
TRBV7-2 ASSAPLDGSNYGYT
TRBV9 ASSVDGVAYNEQF
TRBV4-2 ASSQGGADQETQY
TRBV7-6 ASSLLGGPIIDTQY
TRBV11-2 ASSFHRGSTDTQY
TRBV5-1 ASSRIGVSENYGYT
TRBV7-9 ASSLDGRKREQY
TRBV6-1 ASSEHRGLTYEQY
TRBV6-5 ASSYSTSGRGETQY
TRBV11-2 ASSLSDRLAGDEQF
TRBV12-3/TRBV12-4 ASSSHRQGANYGYT
TRBV7-2 ASSRSSYEQY
TRBV27 ACSTGGYEQY
TRBV29-1 SVVMGKGAQETQY
TRBV28 ASRLRGYKAKNIQY
TRBV5-6 ASSLLENTGELF
TRBV12-3/TRBV12-4 ASSPHSGLFYEQY
TRBV6-5 ASSGLRGTNEQF
TRBV6-5 ASSYSFRNTEAF
TRBV15 ATSRDLMDGWYEQY
TRBV5-1 ASSLLGHEITDTQY
TRBV28 ASRQVNEKLF
TRBV7-9 ASSAFGEQF
TRBV6-5 ASRDPGERLEQY
TRBV24-1 ATSDPPAESYEQY
TRBV7-3 ASSLFPGTGTYEQY
TRBV7-2 ASSPSGDTEAF